This T cell receptor (beta chain) stems from a study of T cell repertoires in cytomegalovirus infection (dated by TCRdb to about 2019). The study in broad terms: The peptide stimulations were aimed at well-studied HLA-B-restricted epitopes as well as recently identified HLA-C-restricted CMV epitopes, whose presentation resists viral immunomodulation. Donor HLA type was relevant to the analysis, because carriage of CMV infection together with the matching HLA type was indicated by public TCR beta signatures.

Taken from the germline V gene (reference sequence), the CDR1 and CDR2 loops are SEHNR and FQNEAQ. The trim is 5 bases for V and 7 bases for J, with a gap of 14 bases between the germline ends. Its CDR3 holds 14 amino acids, cysteine through phenylalanine. Only the CDR3 region is kept as DNA, spanning 42 bases read in frame from base 1. This sample was sequenced with an Illumina HiSeq 1500. TCRdb handled the public reads itself, with Q25 trimming in fastp and clone calling in MiXCR, and kept productive beta chains. CDR3 protein sequences are deduplicated, and each keeps its most common genes and DNA. Counted in this sample were around 71,000 distinct CDR3 sequences; roughly 22% of them appeared once. Approximately 61% of the sample is held by the ten biggest clonotypes. This clonotype appeared many times. There is no known antigen for this receptor. Qualities for individual bases were not recorded, and no much larger clone is one base off.

The sample's treatment or condition label, in plain terms: in vitro stimulation with specific CMV peptide epitopes to enrich CMV-specific T cells. Study-wide findings and limitations: In both this cohort and an independent roughly 350-donor cohort, the cumulative frequency of public TCR beta family members distinguished carriers of CMV infection plus the relevant HLA type. In the ex vivo response, HLA-C-restricted CMV-specific TCR beta clonotypes were dominant, and in two of eight donors the single most frequent clonotype came from this HLA-C-restricted group.

The V and J genes are TRBV7-9 and TRBJ1-4; 6 matching bases give a weak D call of TRBD1. This receptor was obtained from a human donor in good health (CMV status not recorded). Some clones in this sample may be carry-over from other donors' samples. The specimen was CD8+ T cells from cultured PBMCs, collected from culture after CMV antigen stimulation. The CDR3 protein: CASSDRTNREKLFF. The sequence in DNA is TGTGCCAGCAGCGACAGGACGAACCGTGAAAAACTGTTTTTT.